A selection of T cell receptor beta chains follows, all from one sample in a study of cytomegalovirus exposure and HLA in healthy donors. Using immunoSEQ multiplex PCR, the repertoire was profiled, and TCRdb retains in-frame clones only, with some absent. The sample lists around 55,000 clones, roughly 77% seen once, with 2% to 3% in the top ten. Sample: PBMCs. These TCRs come from a female donor in good health and CMV-seronegative. Both conserved end residues are part of each CDR3. D genes are given only for firm matches.

CASTQLAGGFEQYF | TRBV6-5 | TRBD2 | TRBJ2-7
CACLTGYEQFF | TRBV30 | TRBD1 | TRBJ2-1
CASSADGQLKGDEQYF | TRBV9 | . | TRBJ2-7
CASSATGGATYEQYF | TRBV9 | TRBD1 | TRBJ2-7
CAAAPGSGRDIQYF | TRBV10-3 | TRBD2 | TRBJ2-4
CASSRRLAGEVDEQFF | TRBV4-2 | TRBD2 | TRBJ2-1
CASIPIDSSGTEAFF | TRBV19 | . | TRBJ1-1
CASSLERGVGQEGYGYTF | TRBV7-9 | TRBD1 | TRBJ1-2
CASWLAGTQPQHF | TRBV28 | . | TRBJ1-5
CASSTLGQGRAEAFF | TRBV27 | TRBD1 | TRBJ1-1
CAWTRFVGGPYEQYF | TRBV30 | . | .
CASTRNRVQETQYF | TRBV6-5 | . | TRBJ2-5
CASSLIRGNEQFF | TRBV7-8 | . | TRBJ2-1
CASHRAPTDTQYF | TRBV27 | . | TRBJ2-3
CASSWGRGSYEQYF | TRBV19 | . | TRBJ2-7
CARTYRGRPDTQYF | TRBV21-1 | . | TRBJ2-3
CASSLIGGNQPQHF | TRBV27 | . | TRBJ1-5
CASSPRRQGRNEQFF | TRBV7-2 | . | TRBJ2-1
CASSLRGGVSYEQYF | TRBV5-6 | . | TRBJ2-7
CASQPREGAFSGNTIYF | TRBV28 | TRBD1 | TRBJ1-3
CASSQESRHQPQHF | TRBV4-1 | . | TRBJ1-5
CASSVGDSKLTGELFF | TRBV6-1 | TRBD1 | TRBJ2-2
CSVAGGFRTEAFF | TRBV29-1 | . | TRBJ1-1
CASNAGTGDNEQFF | TRBV6-6 | TRBD1 | TRBJ2-1
CASRTLALPYEQYF | TRBV6-5 | . | .
CASRRGSGTGDFYGYTF | TRBV5-8 | TRBD1 | TRBJ1-2
CAWSEGGATQYF | TRBV30 | . | TRBJ2-3
CASSRGGGRLDEQYF | TRBV9 | TRBD2 | TRBJ2-7